The 24 T cell receptor beta chains reported below all come from one sample, sequenced in a study of T cells in Graves' hyperthyroidism and ophthalmopathy (dated by TCRdb to the late 2010s). The library was generated by multiplex PCR. The run used an Illumina HiSeq 2000. TCR beta CDR3 regions were amplified from RNA transcripts. A first-round RT-PCR of the TCR CDR3 used the HTBI primer set with the Qiagen OneStep RT-PCR kit. The raw public data were reprocessed by TCRdb itself: fastp quality trimming at Q25, MiXCR clonotype calling, in-frame beta chains only. Entries are consolidated by CDR3 protein sequence, retaining the most common genes and DNA. For this sample there are around 100,000 distinct CDR3 sequences; 45% to 50% appear just once. The leading ten clones occupy approximately 24% of the sample. The sequenced material came from blood. The receptors come from a man aged 35-49 years with Graves' hyperthyroidism.

This clonotype showed up many times. V and J are TRBV15 and TRBJ2-5; D may match TRBD1 or TRBD2 (5 bases each). The CDR3 consists of 16 residues. The germline V gene has CDR1 LNHNV and CDR2 YYDKDF (reference sequence). V was cut by 0 bases and J by 7 bases, with 18 bases left in between. CDR3 in amino acids: CATSRDPSGAVRTQYF. The DNA for the CDR3 is TGTGCCACCAGCAGAGATCCCTCCGGGGCTGTTAGGACCCAGTACTTC.

This clonotype was seen many times. The chain combines TRBV7-2 with TRBJ1-2; D unresolved. The CDR3 length is 13 residues. V lost 2 bases and J 4 bases, leaving 8 bases between the germline ends. In germline, CDR1 is SGHTA, CDR2 FQGNSA. CDR3 sequence reads: CASSLNVFYGYTF. CDR3 in DNA: TGTGCCAGCAGCTTAAACGTCTTCTATGGCTACACCTTC.

The V gene is TRBV7-9, the J gene TRBJ2-5, with 10 bases that match TRBD2. Germline assignment: CDR1 SEHNR and CDR2 FQNEAQ (reference sequence). V lost 5 bases, J lost 4 bases, and 7 bases stayed unmatched. The CDR3 is made up of 15 amino acids. The CDR3 DNA is TGTGCCAGCAGCCCGGAATTAGCGGGGGGAGAGACCCAGTACTTC. Its translation: CASSPELAGGETQYF.

The chain is built from TRBV2 and TRBJ2-3; 12 nucleotides line up with TRBD2. The CDR3 contains 16 residues. Germline V gene data show CDR1 as SNHLY and CDR2 as FYNNEI. J lost 4 bases, V lost 0 bases, and 2 bases had no gene match. CDR3 DNA sequence: TGTGCCAGCAGTGAAGCGACTAGCGGGGGTTCAGATACGCAGTATTTT. Protein product: CASSEATSGGSDTQYF.

Many counts were recorded for this clonotype. This chain connects TRBV4-2 to TRBJ2-5; D is unresolved. Germline V lookup: CDR1 LGHNA, CDR2 YNFKEQ. The CDR3 is 15 residues long. V lost 1 base and J lost 5, with 14 bases in between. Here the CDR3 reads CASSQGSAGIETQYF. The CDR3 DNA reads as TGTGCCAGCAGCCAAGGAAGTGCTGGGATCGAGACCCAGTACTTC.

In its sample, this clonotype was seen many times. The rearrangement links TRBV7-2 to TRBJ2-5, with D possibly matching TRBD2 (6 bases). The CDR3 covers 14 residues. Germline V gives CDR1 SGHTA, CDR2 FQGNSA. Trimming removed 5 bases from V and 2 bases from J, with 12 bases in between. CDR3 region: CASSQGLRQETQYF. The CDR3 DNA reads as TGTGCCAGCAGCCAAGGACTAAGGCAAGAGACCCAGTACTTC. The complete variable domain, with remaining parts taken from reference TRBV7-2 and TRBJ2-5, reads GAGVSQSPSNKVTEKGKDVELRCDPISGHTALYWYRQSLGQGLEFLIYFQGNSAPDKSGLPSDRFSAERTGGSVSTLTIQRTQQEDSAVYLCASSQGLRQETQYFGPGTRLLVL.

This sequence joins TRBV7-3 and TRBJ2-2, with 9 bases that match TRBD1. There are 14 residues in the CDR3. The ends lost 5 bases at V and 5 bases at J; junction bases unmatched: 3. The germline gives CDR1 SGHTA, CDR2 FQGTGA. The CDR3 coding sequence is TGTGCCAGCAGCCGGGACAGGGTGACCGGGGAGCTGTTTTTT. This gives the protein CASSRDRVTGELFF.

This clonotype was detected once. At one of its ends the junction is not consistent with the germline gene, which may arise from a read error. This rearrangement joins TRBV27 to TRBJ1-1; maybe TRBD1 (5 bases). This CDR3 spans 16 amino acids. Germline CDR1 and CDR2: MNHEY and SMNVEV (reference sequence). In DNA, the CDR3 is TGTGCCAGCAGTCCTATCAATGACAGATTGAACACTGGAGCTTTCTTT. Translation: CASSPINDRLNTGAFF.

This clonotype was counted a few times. The gene calls are TRBV30 and TRBJ1-2, with unresolved D. V lost 1 base and J lost 8, with 8 bases in between. Germline CDR1 is GTSNPN and CDR2 is SVGIG (reference sequence). The CDR3 sequence is 11 residues long. The CDR3 spells CAWSDNEGYTF. CDR3 nucleotides: TGTGCCTGGAGTGATAATGAGGGCTACACCTTC.

This clonotype was seen many times. The CDR3 region has the DNA TGCGCCAGCAACCCAGGACAGGGCGCTGAAGCTTTCTTT. Translating gives CASNPGQGAEAFF. This chain joins TRBV5-1 and TRBJ1-1; 8 nucleotides align to TRBD1. Trimming at V came to 6 bases and at J to 6 bases, leaving 7 bases not matched to a gene. The germline V gene encodes CDR1 SGHRS and CDR2 YFSETQ. This CDR3 has 13 amino acids.

V gene TRBV7-2 combines with J gene TRBJ2-1; TRBD1 might be the D (5 bases). The V end was cut by 5 bases, the J end by 7 bases, with 9 bases between. The CDR3 spans 12 residues. Germline V gene lookup returns CDR1 SGHTA and CDR2 FQGNSA. This chain's CDR3 is CASSLGANEQFF. CDR3 in DNA: TGTGCCAGCAGCCTAGGGGCTAATGAGCAGTTCTTC.

About this clonotype: This CDR3 fails to terminate in the conserved phenylalanine or tryptophan, so it likely reflects a read error. V usage is TRBV7-9 and J usage is TRBJ2-6; perhaps TRBD2 as D (5 bases). V shed 3 bases and J shed 2 bases, with 8 bases lying between them. CDR3 length: 15 amino acids. Per germline, CDR1 SEHNR and CDR2 FQNEAQ (reference sequence). The CDR3: CASSFRGTGANVLTH. The CDR3 coding sequence is TGTGCCAGCAGCTTCCGGGGAACTGGGGCCAACGTCCTGACTCAC.

This clonotype was seen many times. The chain combines TRBV11-2 with TRBJ1-1; no definite D call. V dropped 4 bases and J dropped 1 base, with 10 bases sitting between them. Germline V gives CDR1 SGHAT, CDR2 FQNNGV. CDR3 length: 14 amino acids. Here the CDR3 reads CASSSPHGNTEAFF. The CDR3 DNA follows: TGTGCCAGCAGCTCCCCTCACGGGAACACTGAAGCTTTCTTT. The variable domain in full, completed from reference TRBV11-2 and TRBJ1-1, reads EAGVAQSPRYKIIEKRQSVAFWCNPISGHATLYWYQQILGQGPKLLIQFQNNGVVDDSQLPKDRFSAERLKGVDSTLKIQPAKLEDSAVYLCASSSPHGNTEAFFGQGTRLTVV.

This clonotype was observed many times. This chain links TRBV19 with TRBJ2-3; no definite D call. The V end lost 5 bases, the J end lost 4 bases, and 13 bases lay between the germline ends. Germline V gene data show CDR1 as LNHDA and CDR2 as SQIVND (reference sequence). The length of the CDR3 is 14 residues. DNA for the CDR3: TGTGCCAGTAGTCATACCCAATCGGCAGATACGCAGTATTTT. Translating it yields CASSHTQSADTQYF.

This clonotype has a count of ten or more. This chain uses TRBV5-1 with TRBJ2-4, with unresolved D. Between the trimmed V and J ends, which lost 3 bases and 8 bases, there was a span of 12 bases. This CDR3 has 13 residues. CDR1 is SGHRS and CDR2 is YFSETQ in the germline V gene. CDR3 DNA: TGCGCCAGCAGCTCGGATGAGGTTGACATTCAGTACTTC. Amino acids: CASSSDEVDIQYF.

The rearrangement uses TRBV7-3 and TRBJ2-7; D perhaps matches TRBD1 (6 bases). V gave up 5 bases and J gave up 2 bases, with 28 bases separating them. CDR3 length: 19 amino acids. The V gene's germline CDR1 is SGHTA and CDR2 FQGTGA. CDR3 residues: CASSALTRGLGTHTYEQYF. The CDR3 region has the DNA TGTGCCAGCAGCGCCCTTACACGAGGTCTGGGGACACATACCTACGAGCAGTACTTC.

This clonotype has ten or more counts. The chain combines TRBV2 with TRBJ2-7, with TRBD2 identical over 9 bases. V was pared by 7 bases and J by 4 bases, with 8 bases of the junction left unmatched. Germline CDR1 reads SNHLY; CDR2 reads FYNNEI. The CDR3 is 14 amino acids. The CDR3 loop reads CASNGGGAMYEQYF. The DNA of the CDR3 is TGTGCCAGCAACGGCGGGGGGGCCATGTACGAGCAGTACTTC.

This chain links TRBV29-1 with TRBJ2-7; 8 bases match TRBD1. Germline V gene data show CDR1 as SQVTM and CDR2 as ANQGSEA. V trimming: 1 base; J trimming: 0 bases; junction bases outside the gene matches: 5. The CDR3 sequence is 15 residues long. The CDR3 is CSVEGQGWNSYEQYF. The CDR3 DNA reads as TGCAGCGTTGAAGGACAGGGGTGGAACTCCTACGAGCAGTACTTC.

For this clonotype: This sequence may be a read error, since a much larger clone differs from it by one base. The chain is built from TRBV7-2 and TRBJ2-3; TRBD2 agrees at 9 bases. This CDR3 is built from 18 residues. With V trimmed by 5 bases and J by 6 bases, 18 bases remained unmatched. The germline CDR1 and CDR2 sequences are SGHTA and FQGNSA. The CDR3 here is CASSHLGVAGGSRDTQYF. As DNA, the CDR3 is TGTGCCAGCAGCCATCTAGGGGTGGCGGGAGGGTCGAGGGATACGCAGTATTTT.

The chain couples TRBV29-1 to TRBJ2-1; 7 positions match TRBD1. The CDR3 length is 16 residues. Germline V lookup: CDR1 SQVTM, CDR2 ANQGSEA. Unmatched junction bases numbered 10, after V lost 1 base and J lost 4 bases. For the CDR3, the DNA is TGCAGCGTTGAAGTTTGGGACAGCCTAGGGTACAATGAGCAGTTCTTC. Residues: CSVEVWDSLGYNEQFF.

This clonotype has at least ten counts. The rearrangement joins TRBV19 to TRBJ2-2; D is unclear. The CDR3 runs to 15 residues. V was shortened by 5 bases and J by 4 bases, with 14 bases between the two germline ends. The germline V gene encodes CDR1 LNHDA and CDR2 SQIVND (reference sequence). CDR3 nucleotide sequence: TGTGCCAGTAGTCTTTATGGAGAGGTCACCGGGGAGCTGTTTTTT. It is translated as CASSLYGEVTGELFF.

A word on this clonotype: The conserved phenylalanine or tryptophan normally closing the CDR3 is absent here, so this likely arose from a read error. CDR3 DNA sequence: TGTGCCAGTGGACTTTTACGCACAGATACGCAGTATTCT. This gives the protein CASGLLRTDTQYS. The chain employs TRBV2 and TRBJ2-3, with D maybe TRBD2 (5 bases). The V gene's germline CDR1 is SNHLY and CDR2 FYNNEI. The CDR3 has 13 residues. V lost 9 bases to trimming and J lost 1 base, with 11 bases between them.

The rearrangement links TRBV15 to TRBJ1-1; D not certain. Trimming cost V 3 bases and J 1 base, with 9 bases left between them. The germline V gene encodes CDR1 LNHNV and CDR2 YYDKDF (reference sequence). This CDR3 spans 14 amino acids. CDR3 sequence (DNA): TGTGCCACCAGCAGTGAAGGAGGGAACACTGAAGCTTTCTTT. This translates into CATSSEGGNTEAFF.

This clonotype was observed at least ten times. This sequence joins TRBV20-1 and TRBJ2-2, with 8 bases aligning to TRBD1. Unmatched junction bases numbered 7, after V lost 7 bases and J lost 6 bases. Germline loops: CDR1 DFQATT, CDR2 SNEGSKA (reference sequence). This CDR3 is built from 13 residues. The CDR3 bases are TGCAGTGTATTCCAGGGGGCAGCCGGGGAGCTGTTTTTT. Its protein is CSVFQGAAGELFF.